This TCR beta chain came from a study of T cells after yellow fever vaccination (dated by TCRdb to between 2018 and 2020). About the investigation overall: The SMART-Seq v4 Ultra Low Input RNA kit was used to prepare libraries from fractions with low cell numbers. Blood was collected at multiple timepoints before and after primary and secondary immunization, and bulk PBMC replicates and cell subsets were isolated. To follow T-cell clones before and after primary and booster YFV17D yellow fever vaccination, bulk TCR alpha and beta repertoires were sequenced over time. Two healthy male donors, one aged 18 to 29 and one aged 30 to 40 years, were included in the cohort. The full study reports these points: Compared with the primary T-cell response, the secondary T-cell response was weaker but faster, peaking on day 5 rather than day 15. The study included only two donors, which limits how far the findings can be generalized. Computational filtering was needed because FACS-sorted repertoires could contain abundant contaminating clonotypes from the bulk population. A small fraction of clonotypes appeared in both the CD4 and CD8 compartments, likely as a result of convergent recombination. After the booster, most clones that had expanded after primary vaccination were detected again (approximately 97% of CD4 and 70% to 90% of CD8), suggesting broad maintenance of memory.

TCR cDNA was made using 5'RACE template switching, a step that added a universal primer site and unique molecular identifiers. cDNA synthesis was primed from both the TCR alpha and TCR beta constant segments. Libraries were amplified in two PCR steps, with sample barcodes and sequencing adapters added in the second step. Sequencing of the libraries was done on either Illumina HiSeq 2500 (2x100 bp) or NovaSeq (2x150 bp). The source study handled its data this way. Reads were demultiplexed and collapsed into UMI consensus sequences with MIGEC, and V(D)J alignment was performed with MiXCR. Vaccine-responding clonotypes were defined with edgeR using replicate PBMC samples, requiring FDR below 0.01 and a log2 fold change above 5 up to day 15. Bulk clonotypes were assigned CD4 or CD8 identity according to which sequenced CD4 or CD8 repertoire held them at higher abundance. TCRdb's own reprocessing of the public reads used fastp at Q25 and MiXCR and kept productive beta chains. Each record represents a unique CDR3 protein, reported with the most common genes and DNA among its rows. The authors' filters were not applied to this entry. In all, the sample holds 300,000 to 350,000 distinct CDR3 sequences, and roughly 8.4% of those were seen once. The top ten clonotypes cover 15% to 20% of the sample.

As to this clonotype: Which antigen it targets is not known. Base quality data are lacking; no much larger clone is found one base away.

The treatment or condition label, as the study defines it: live attenuated yellow fever vaccine strain. At every blood-draw timepoint, two biological replicates of bulk PBMCs were collected. A standard Ficoll-Paque protocol was used to isolate PBMCs from peripheral blood. TriZol was used to extract RNA from bulk PBMCs, from CD4 and CD8 fractions, and from dextramer-positive and dextramer-negative fractions. Reading the germline V gene gives CDR1 SGHDT and CDR2 YYEEEE. Trimming removed 1 base from V and 5 bases from J, leaving 15 bases between the germline ends. There are 15 amino acids in the CDR3, from cysteine to phenylalanine inclusive. Of the read, only the CDR3 DNA is kept; its 45 bases are in frame from base 1.

The starting material was PBMCs, obtained about 49 days after the first yellow fever vaccination. The rearranged segments are TRBV5-6 and TRBJ2-5; TRBD2 is perhaps the D gene, given 7 matching bases. The clonotype was recovered from a man aged 18 to 29 who received the YFV17D yellow fever vaccine. The CDR3 corresponds to CASSLYGGRSETQYF. The DNA sequence reads TGTGCCAGCAGCTTGTACGGGGGGCGATCGGAGACCCAGTACTTC.